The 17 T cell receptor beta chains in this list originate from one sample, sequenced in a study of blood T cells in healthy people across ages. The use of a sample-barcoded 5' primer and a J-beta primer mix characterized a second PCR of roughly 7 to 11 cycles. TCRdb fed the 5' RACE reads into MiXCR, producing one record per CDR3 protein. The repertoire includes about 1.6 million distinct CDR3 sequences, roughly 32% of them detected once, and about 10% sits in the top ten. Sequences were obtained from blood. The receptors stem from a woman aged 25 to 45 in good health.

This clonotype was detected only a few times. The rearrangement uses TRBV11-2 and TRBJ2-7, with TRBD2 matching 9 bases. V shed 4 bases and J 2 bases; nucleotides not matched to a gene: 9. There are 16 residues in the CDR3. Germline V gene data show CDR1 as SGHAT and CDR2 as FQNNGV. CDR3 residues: CASSSPRTSDPYEQYF. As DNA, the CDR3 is TGTGCCAGCAGCTCACCTCGGACTAGCGACCCCTACGAGCAGTACTTC.

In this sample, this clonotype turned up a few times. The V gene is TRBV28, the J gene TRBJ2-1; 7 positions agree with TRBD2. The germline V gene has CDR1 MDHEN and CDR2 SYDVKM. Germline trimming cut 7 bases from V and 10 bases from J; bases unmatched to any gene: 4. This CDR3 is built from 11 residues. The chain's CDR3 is CASKLGGEQFF. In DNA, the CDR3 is TGTGCCAGCAAGCTGGGGGGGGAGCAGTTCTTC.

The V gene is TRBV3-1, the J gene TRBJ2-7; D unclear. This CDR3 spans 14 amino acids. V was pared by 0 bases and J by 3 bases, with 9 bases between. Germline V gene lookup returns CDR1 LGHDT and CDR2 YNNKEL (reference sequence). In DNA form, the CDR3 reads TGTGCCAGCAGCCAAGATTCTGGGTTCTACGAGCAGTACTTC. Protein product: CASSQDSGFYEQYF.

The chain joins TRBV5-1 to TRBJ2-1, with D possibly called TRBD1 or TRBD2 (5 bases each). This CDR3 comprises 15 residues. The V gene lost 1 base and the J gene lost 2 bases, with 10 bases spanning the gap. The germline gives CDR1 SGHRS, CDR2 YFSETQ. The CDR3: CASSLRGAAYNEQFF. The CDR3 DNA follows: TGCGCCAGCAGCTTGAGAGGGGCAGCCTACAATGAGCAGTTCTTC. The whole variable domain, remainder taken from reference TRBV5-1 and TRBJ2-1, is KAGVTQTPRYLIKTRGQQVTLSCSPISGHRSVSWYQQTPGQGLQFLFEYFSETQRNKGNFPGRFSGRQFSNSRSEMNVSTLELGDSALYLCASSLRGAAYNEQFFGPGTRLTVL.

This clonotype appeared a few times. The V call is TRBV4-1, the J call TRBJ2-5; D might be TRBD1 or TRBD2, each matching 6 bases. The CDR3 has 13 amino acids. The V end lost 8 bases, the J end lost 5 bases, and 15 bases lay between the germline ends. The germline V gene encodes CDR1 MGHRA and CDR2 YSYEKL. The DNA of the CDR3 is TGCGCCAGCGGAGGGGGGAGGCGGGAGACCCAGTACTTC. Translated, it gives CASGGGRRETQYF.

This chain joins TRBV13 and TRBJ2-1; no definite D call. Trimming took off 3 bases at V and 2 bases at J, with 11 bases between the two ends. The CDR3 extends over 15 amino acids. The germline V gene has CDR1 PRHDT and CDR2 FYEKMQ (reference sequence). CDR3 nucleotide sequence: TGTGCCAGCAGCTTGGGCAGTTACCCCTACAATGAGCAGTTCTTC. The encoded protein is CASSLGSYPYNEQFF. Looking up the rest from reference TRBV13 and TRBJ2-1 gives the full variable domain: AAGVIQSPRHLIKEKRETATLKCYPIPRHDTVYWYQQGPGQDPQFLISFYEKMQSDKGSIPDRFSAQQFSDYHSELNMSSLELGDSALYFCASSLGSYPYNEQFFGPGTRLTVL.

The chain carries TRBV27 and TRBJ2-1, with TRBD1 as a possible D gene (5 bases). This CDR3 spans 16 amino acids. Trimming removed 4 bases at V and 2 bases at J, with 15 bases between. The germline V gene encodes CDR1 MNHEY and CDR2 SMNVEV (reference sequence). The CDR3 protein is CASSSTEKAAYNEQFF. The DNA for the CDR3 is TGTGCCAGCAGTTCGACAGAGAAGGCGGCCTACAATGAGCAGTTCTTC.

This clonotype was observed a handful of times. CDR3 in DNA: TGTGCCAGCAGCCAAGTTCCCACCGGCTACACCTTC. Protein sequence: CASSQVPTGYTF. The rearrangement uses TRBV3-1 and TRBJ1-2; no clear D. Trimming shortened V by 1 base and J by 8 bases, and 8 bases separated the two germline ends. Germline V gene data show CDR1 as LGHDT and CDR2 as YNNKEL (reference sequence). This CDR3 comprises 12 residues. The variable domain in full, completed from reference TRBV3-1 and TRBJ1-2, reads DTAVSQTPKYLVTQMGNDKSIKCEQNLGHDTMYWYKQDSKKFLKIMFSYNNKELIINETVPNRFSPKSPDKAHLNLHINSLELGDSAVYFCASSQVPTGYTFGSGTRLTVV.

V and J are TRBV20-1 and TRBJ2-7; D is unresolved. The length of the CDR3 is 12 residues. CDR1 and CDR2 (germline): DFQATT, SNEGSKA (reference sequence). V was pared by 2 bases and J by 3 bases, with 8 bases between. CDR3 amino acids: CSARTTGYEQYF. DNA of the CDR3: TGCAGTGCTAGAACCACGGGCTACGAGCAGTACTTC.

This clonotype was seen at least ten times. The CDR3 loop reads CSVEDSRSYEQYF. DNA for the CDR3: TGCAGCGTTGAAGATTCCCGGTCCTACGAGCAGTACTTC. The rearrangement links TRBV29-1 to TRBJ2-7; D gene ambiguous. Germline V lookup: CDR1 SQVTM, CDR2 ANQGSEA. V lost 0 bases to trimming and J lost 1 base, with 7 bases between them. There are 13 residues in the CDR3.

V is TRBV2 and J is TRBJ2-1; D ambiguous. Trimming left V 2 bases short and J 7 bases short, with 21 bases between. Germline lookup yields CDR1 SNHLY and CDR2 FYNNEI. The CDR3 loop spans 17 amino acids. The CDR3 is CASSEIASLYSSNEQFF. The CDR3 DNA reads TGTGCCAGCAGTGAAATAGCTAGTCTCTATTCTTCTAATGAGCAGTTCTTC.

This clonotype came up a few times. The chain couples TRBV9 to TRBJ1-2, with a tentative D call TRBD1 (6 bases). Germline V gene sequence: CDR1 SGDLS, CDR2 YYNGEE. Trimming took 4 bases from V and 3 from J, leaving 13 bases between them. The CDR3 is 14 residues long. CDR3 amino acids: CASSPATGHYGYTF. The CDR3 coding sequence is TGTGCCAGCAGCCCGGCGACAGGACACTATGGCTACACCTTC.

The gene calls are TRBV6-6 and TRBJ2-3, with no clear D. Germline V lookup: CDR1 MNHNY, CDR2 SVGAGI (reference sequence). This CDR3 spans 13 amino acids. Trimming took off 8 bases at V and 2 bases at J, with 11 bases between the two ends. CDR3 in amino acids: CASGPADTDTQYF. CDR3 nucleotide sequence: TGTGCCAGCGGCCCCGCGGACACAGATACGCAGTATTTT.

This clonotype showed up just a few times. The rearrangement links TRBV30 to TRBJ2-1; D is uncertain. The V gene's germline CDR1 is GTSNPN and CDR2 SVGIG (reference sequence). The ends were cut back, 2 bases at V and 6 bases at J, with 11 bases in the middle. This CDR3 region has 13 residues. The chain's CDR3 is CAWSLDTFNEQFF. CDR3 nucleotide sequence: TGTGCCTGGAGTCTTGACACCTTCAATGAGCAGTTCTTC.

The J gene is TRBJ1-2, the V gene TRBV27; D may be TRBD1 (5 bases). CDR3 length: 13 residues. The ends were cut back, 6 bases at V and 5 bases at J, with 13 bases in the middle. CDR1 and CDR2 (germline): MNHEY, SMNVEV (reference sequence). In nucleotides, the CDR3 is TGTGCCAGCAGACCCTGGGAGGGGTATGGCTACACCTTC. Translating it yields CASRPWEGYGYTF.

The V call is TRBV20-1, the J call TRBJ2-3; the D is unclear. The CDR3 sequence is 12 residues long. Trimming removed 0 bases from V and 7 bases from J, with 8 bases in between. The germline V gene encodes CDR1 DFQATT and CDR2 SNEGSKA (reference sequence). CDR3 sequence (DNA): TGCAGTGCTAGAGATCGAAGCCATACGCAGTATTTT. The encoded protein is CSARDRSHTQYF.

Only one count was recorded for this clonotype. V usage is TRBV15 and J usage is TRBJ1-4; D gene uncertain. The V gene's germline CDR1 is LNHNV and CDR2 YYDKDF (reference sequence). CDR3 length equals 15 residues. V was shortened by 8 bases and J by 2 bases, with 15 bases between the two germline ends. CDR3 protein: CATQLGAPTNEKLFF. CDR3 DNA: TGTGCCACCCAGCTGGGTGCTCCGACTAATGAAAAACTGTTTTTT. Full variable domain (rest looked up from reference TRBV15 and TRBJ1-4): DAMVIQNPRYQVTQFGKPVTLSCSQTLNHNVMYWYQQKSSQAPKLLFHYYDKDFNNEADTPDNFQSRRPNTSFCFLDIRSPGLGDTAMYLCATQLGAPTNEKLFFGSGTQLSVL.